This T cell receptor beta chain was retrieved from a study of post-analysis software for immune sequencing data. Findings and limits, study-wide: A few TRBV segments were significantly more frequent in patients than in controls. TRBV5-6, TRBV5-1 and TRBV20-1 were among these segments.

The CDR3 loop spans 14 amino acids. Germline-derived CDR1 and CDR2 are SQVTM and ANQGSEA. This clonotype was counted only a few times. Its antigen is still unknown. Tagging with unique molecular identifiers was a feature of the TCR beta cDNA libraries. TCRdb re-called the PCR reads with MiXCR, one entry per CDR3 protein. The sample records 350,000 to 450,000 distinct CDR3 sequences, approximately 37% being singletons. The receptor comes from a girl under 10 years old with multiple sclerosis. Material: blood. This rearrangement joins TRBV29-1 to TRBJ2-1, with 12 bases that match TRBD1. With the DNA end fitting TRBJ2-7 better, the J assignment may be wrong. The CDR3 reads CSERGQGAYNEQYF. The CDR3 region has the DNA TGCAGCGAGAGGGGACAGGGGGCCTACAATGAGCAGTACTTC.